The 28 T cell receptor beta chains presented below share a single source sample, sequenced in a study of cytomegalovirus exposure and HLA in healthy donors. PCR involved 60 Vbeta and 13 Jbeta primers. Measured with immunoSEQ multiplex PCR; TCRdb has only the in-frame clones, and not every one. The repertoire holds around 150,000 clones, with 70% to 85% as singletons. Sample: PBMCs. These receptors were taken from a man in his forties in good health and CMV-seropositive.

The V call is TRBV4-1, the J call TRBJ2-1; 9 bases line up with TRBD2. The V gene end was trimmed by 8 bases and the J gene end by 8 bases; junction bases not matched to a gene: 13. CDR3 length: 15 amino acids. The germline gives CDR1 MGHRA, CDR2 YSYEKL. The CDR3 region is CASRPWAGGEDEQFF. The DNA of the CDR3 is TGCGCCAGCCGTCCCTGGGCGGGAGGGGAAGATGAGCAGTTCTTC.

V and J are TRBV27 and TRBJ2-1, with D possibly matching TRBD2 (6 bases). From germline, CDR1 is MNHEY and CDR2 SMNVEV (reference sequence). CDR3 size: 17 residues. Trimming removed 5 bases at V and 0 bases at J, with 17 bases between. CDR3 sequence reads: CASSTTQGGDSYNEQFF. The CDR3 DNA is TGTGCCAGCAGTACTACTCAGGGAGGTGACTCCTACAATGAGCAGTTCTTC.

V and J are TRBV18 and TRBJ2-7, with 9 bases identical to TRBD2. The germline CDR1 and CDR2 sequences are KGHSH and LQKENI. The V and J ends lost 4 bases and 2 bases, in that order; junction bases with no gene match: 9. The CDR3 has 16 amino acids. The CDR3 DNA reads as TGTGCCAGCTCACTACTCCAGACTAGCGGAACCTACGAGCAGTACTTC. Translating gives CASSLLQTSGTYEQYF.

This chain joins TRBV19 and TRBJ1-5, with no clear D. The V end lost 2 bases, the J end lost 4 bases, and 12 bases lay between the germline ends. The V gene's germline CDR1 is LNHDA and CDR2 SQIVND (reference sequence). This CDR3 spans 15 amino acids. CDR3 nucleotide sequence: TGTGCCAGTAGTATATCCCACTTTAGTAATCAGCCCCAGCATTTT. It encodes CASSISHFSNQPQHF.

V and J are TRBV9 and TRBJ2-5, with TRBD1 matching 10 bases. The end of the DNA fits TRBJ2-7 better, so the J call may be wrong. CDR1 and CDR2 (germline): SGDLS, YYNGEE. This CDR3 region has 14 residues. The CDR3 protein is CASSFGTGVFEQYF. CDR3 DNA sequence: TGTGCCAGCAGCTTCGGGACAGGGGTTTTCGAGCAGTACTTC.

The chain carries TRBV29-1 and TRBJ2-4; tentative D call: TRBD1 (5 bases). Germline-derived CDR1 and CDR2 are SQVTM and ANQGSEA. The CDR3 is 13 amino acids. V was trimmed by 2 bases and J by 9 bases, leaving 14 bases between them. As DNA, the CDR3 is TGCAGCGTTGAATATACAGGTGGTGGCATTCAGTACTTC. This encodes CSVEYTGGGIQYF.

The genes are TRBV14 and TRBJ1-6; 8 bases are shared with TRBD1. V shed 1 base, J shed 10 bases, and the junction held 9 bases outside the gene matches. The V gene's germline CDR1 is SGHDN and CDR2 FVKESK. CDR3 size: 16 residues. The CDR3 protein is CASSQGRTGNWSPLHF. The CDR3 DNA reads TGTGCCAGCAGCCAAGGGAGGACAGGGAACTGGTCACCCCTCCACTTT.

V is TRBV28 and J is TRBJ1-6; weak D call: TRBD1 (5 bases). CDR1 and CDR2 from the germline V gene are MDHEN and SYDVKM. This CDR3 is built from 12 residues. Trimming shortened V by 7 bases and J by 10 bases, and 11 bases separated the two germline ends. The chain's CDR3 is CASTWGESPLHF. In DNA form, the CDR3 reads TGTGCCAGCACTTGGGGGGAGTCACCCCTCCACTTT.

V usage is TRBV7-3 and J usage is TRBJ2-2; TRBD2 matches at 8 bases. Germline lookup yields CDR1 SGHTA and CDR2 FQGTGA. This CDR3 is built from 15 residues. With 5 bases clipped from V and 8 bases from J, the junction kept 10 bases outside the gene matches. The CDR3 region has the DNA TGTGCCAGCAGCCCGAGTAGCGGGAACAAAGGGGAGCTGTTTTTT. This translates into CASSPSSGNKGELFF.

This sequence joins TRBV6-1 and TRBJ2-1; no definite D call. CDR3 length equals 14 residues. V was trimmed by 5 bases and J by 7 bases, leaving 15 bases between them. Germline CDR1 reads MNHNS; CDR2 reads SASEGT. The CDR3 nucleotides read TGTGCCAGCAGTTTACAGTCCCTTTGGAATGAGCAGTTCTTC. It is translated as CASSLQSLWNEQFF.

The CDR3 DNA sequence: TGTGCCATCAGGGGCGGAGGGACTAGCGGGGGTTGGACCCTCTACGAGCAGTACTTC. Amino acids: CAIRGGGTSGGWTLYEQYF. This sequence joins TRBV10-3 and TRBJ2-7; 14 positions agree with TRBD2. CDR1 is ENHRY, CDR2 SYGVKD, per germline. The CDR3 extends over 19 amino acids. The ends lost 6 bases at V and 3 bases at J; junction bases unmatched: 16.

CDR3: CASSRLAGGGTDTQYF. In DNA, the CDR3 is TGTGCCAGCAGCCGACTAGCGGGAGGCGGCACAGATACGCAGTATTTT. The chain employs TRBV7-6 and TRBJ2-3; TRBD2 agrees at 13 bases. The CDR3 is 16 residues long. Trimming took 5 bases from V and 1 from J; bases not matched to a gene: 3. Germline-derived CDR1 and CDR2 are SGHVS and FNYEAQ.

A few counts support this clone. The chain is built from TRBV19 and TRBJ1-4, with D tentatively TRBD1 (5 bases). The V and J ends lost 5 bases and 5 bases respectively, with 9 bases between them. CDR1 LNHDA and CDR2 SQIVND come from the germline V gene (reference sequence). The CDR3 consists of 13 residues. CDR3 region: CASSSWGNEKLFF. The CDR3 bases are TGTGCCAGTAGTTCTTGGGGCAATGAAAAACTGTTTTTT.

This rearrangement joins TRBV6-1 to TRBJ1-5, with TRBD1 matching 8 bases. The ends lost 4 bases at V and 2 bases at J; junction bases unmatched: 4. Germline CDR1 reads MNHNS; CDR2 reads SASEGT. The CDR3 consists of 15 residues. This CDR3 reads CASSVDRARNQPQHF. The CDR3 DNA reads as TGTGCCAGCAGTGTGGACAGGGCGCGCAATCAGCCCCAGCATTTT.

This clone was recorded once. This sequence joins TRBV5-1 and TRBJ2-2; no firm D call. Germline V gene data show CDR1 as SGHRS and CDR2 as YFSETQ. The CDR3 has 13 residues. Between the trimmed V and J ends, which lost 6 bases and 11 bases, there was a span of 17 bases. The CDR3 nucleotides read TGCGCCAGCAAGGTGCCTGGGCAGTTCGAGCTGTTTTTT. Amino acids: CASKVPGQFELFF.

The J gene is TRBJ2-7, the V gene TRBV7-2, with TRBD1 as a possible D gene (5 bases). Germline lookup yields CDR1 SGHTA and CDR2 FQGNSA. The CDR3 length is 15 residues. V was clipped by 0 bases and J by 5 bases, with 14 bases between them. CDR3 bases: TGTGCCAGCAGCTTAGCGGGGCAGGTAGTGCACGAGCAGTACTTC. It codes for CASSLAGQVVHEQYF.

The chain combines TRBV6-1 with TRBJ2-5, with D possibly matching TRBD1 (5 bases). The J call may be faulty, since TRBJ2-7 better matches the DNA end. CDR1 is MNHNS and CDR2 is SASEGT in the germline V gene. The CDR3 has 13 residues. CDR3 nucleotide sequence: TGTGCCAGCAGTGAACAGGGAAAGAGCGAGCAGTACTTC. It codes for CASSEQGKSEQYF.

This sequence joins TRBV4-1 and TRBJ2-1, with D perhaps matching TRBD1 (6 bases). Trimming took off 0 bases at V and 5 bases at J, with 11 bases between the two ends. The CDR3 totals 15 residues. CDR1 is MGHRA, CDR2 YSYEKL, per germline. The DNA for the CDR3 is TGCGCCAGCAGCCAAGAACAGACAGGACACAATGAGCAGTTCTTC. As protein: CASSQEQTGHNEQFF.

The chain has TRBV2 and TRBJ2-7; tentatively, D is TRBD2 (6 bases). Germline V gene sequence: CDR1 SNHLY, CDR2 FYNNEI. V lost 6 bases to trimming and J lost 0 bases, with 12 bases between them. The CDR3 sequence is 14 residues long. This chain's CDR3 is CASRTGASSYEQYF. CDR3 DNA: TGTGCCAGCAGGACGGGAGCGAGCTCCTACGAGCAGTACTTC. Supplemented by reference TRBV2 and TRBJ2-7, the full variable domain reads EPEVTQTPSHQVTQMGQEVILRCVPISNHLYFYWYRQILGQKVEFLVSFYNNEISEKSEIFDDQFSVERPDGSNFTLKIRSTKLEDSAMYFCASRTGASSYEQYFGPGTRLTVT.

The rearrangement links TRBV4-2 to TRBJ1-5; D may be TRBD1 (5 bases). The CDR3 length is 15 residues. Germline V gene lookup returns CDR1 LGHNA and CDR2 YNFKEQ. The V gene lost 3 bases and the J gene lost 7 bases, with 16 bases spanning the gap. For the CDR3, the DNA is TGTGCCAGCAGCCACCCCGGTCCCAGGACACAGCCCCAGCATTTT. This encodes CASSHPGPRTQPQHF.

The chain carries TRBV5-1 and TRBJ2-6, with 8 positions matching TRBD1. V lost 0 bases and J lost 5; bases outside the gene matches: 7. This CDR3 is 17 amino acids long. From germline, CDR1 is SGHRS and CDR2 YFSETQ. CDR3 region: CASSLGDRGLWANVLTF. The CDR3 region has the DNA TGCGCCAGCAGCTTGGGAGACAGGGGTCTCTGGGCCAACGTCCTGACTTTC.

The gene calls are TRBV19 and TRBJ2-2; 9 bases line up with TRBD2. This CDR3 comprises 16 residues. V shed 7 bases and J 4 bases; nucleotides not matched to a gene: 10. The germline V gene encodes CDR1 LNHDA and CDR2 SQIVND (reference sequence). Here the CDR3 reads CASTNEREAGTGELFF. DNA for the CDR3: TGTGCCAGTACGAACGAGCGGGAGGCGGGCACCGGGGAGCTGTTTTTT.

The chain has TRBV15 and TRBJ2-3; TRBD2 matches at 13 bases. V was clipped by 4 bases and J by 2 bases; unmatched bases: 3. Germline V gives CDR1 LNHNV, CDR2 YYDKDF (reference sequence). The CDR3 runs 16 residues. CDR3: CATSTGLAGDTDTQYF. In DNA, the CDR3 is TGTGCCACCAGCACCGGACTAGCGGGAGACACAGATACGCAGTATTTT. The variable domain in full, with the rest retrieved from reference TRBV15 and TRBJ2-3, is DAMVIQNPRYQVTQFGKPVTLSCSQTLNHNVMYWYQQKSSQAPKLLFHYYDKDFNNEADTPDNFQSRRPNTSFCFLDIRSPGLGDTAMYLCATSTGLAGDTDTQYFGPGTRLTVL.

The chain uses TRBV7-3 and TRBJ2-2; TRBD2 matches 13 bases. V lost 4 bases to trimming and J lost 2 bases; unmatched junction nucleotides: 7. The germline V gene encodes CDR1 SGHTA and CDR2 FQGTGA. CDR3 length: 18 amino acids. The CDR3 DNA sequence: TGTGCCAGCAGCTCCCAACTAGCGGGAGGGCCTAACACCGGGGAGCTGTTTTTT. Amino acid sequence: CASSSQLAGGPNTGELFF.

The V gene is TRBV6-5, the J gene TRBJ1-1, with 8 bases fitting TRBD1. V was clipped by 6 bases and J by 4 bases; unmatched bases: 10. Germline-derived CDR1 and CDR2 are MNHEY and SVGAGI. The CDR3 extends over 15 amino acids. CDR3 sequence reads: CASSMAGGGGTEAFF. CDR3 nucleotides: TGTGCCAGCAGCATGGCAGGGGGCGGGGGCACTGAAGCTTTCTTT.

This sequence joins TRBV15 and TRBJ2-7; D possibly corresponds to TRBD1 (5 bases). CDR1 and CDR2 (germline): LNHNV, YYDKDF (reference sequence). This CDR3 comprises 13 residues. Trimming left V 6 bases short and J 4 bases short, with 13 bases between. The CDR3 bases are TGTGCCACCAGGGGGCCGGCCCAATACGAGCAGTACTTC. This sequence encodes CATRGPAQYEQYF. The full variable domain, its missing parts supplied by reference TRBV15 and TRBJ2-7, is DAMVIQNPRYQVTQFGKPVTLSCSQTLNHNVMYWYQQKSSQAPKLLFHYYDKDFNNEADTPDNFQSRRPNTSFCFLDIRSPGLGDTAMYLCATRGPAQYEQYFGPGTRLTVT.

The chain has TRBV2 and TRBJ2-3; 13 bases are a match to TRBD2. CDR3 length equals 16 residues. CDR1 is SNHLY, CDR2 FYNNEI, per germline. V was pared by 6 bases and J by 5 bases, with 8 bases of the junction left unmatched. The CDR3 DNA is TGTGCCAGCAGACGGACTAGCGGGAGATCGTTAGATACGCAGTATTTT. Protein sequence: CASRRTSGRSLDTQYF.

This clone was detected a few times. The rearrangement uses TRBV5-8 and TRBJ1-1; TRBD1 is a possible D gene (6 bases). The CDR3 contains 17 residues. CDR1 SGHTS and CDR2 YDEGEE come from the germline V gene. The V end was cut by 0 bases, the J end by 0 bases, with 15 bases between. Here the CDR3 reads CASSLDKGVSLNTEAFF. DNA of the CDR3: TGTGCCAGCAGCTTGGACAAGGGGGTATCCTTGAACACTGAAGCTTTCTTT.